The clone carrying this TCR beta chain was found many times. The antigen remains unidentified. This entry comes from a study of T-cell memory formation after mild COVID-19. Across the whole study: TCR clusters showed largely donor specificity. Study-wide findings and caveats: Mainly CM and EM harbored the contracting CD4+ clones; mainly EMRA harbored the CD8+ ones.

Each CDR3 protein gets one entry after TCRdb re-called the 5' RACE reads with MiXCR. The data contain about half a million distinct CDR3 sequences, 15% to 20% of them seen just once; the ten biggest clones take up about 12%. Trimming cost V 1 base and J 9 bases; bases outside gene matches: 5. In germline, CDR1 is LGHDT, CDR2 YNNKEL (reference sequence). This CDR3 comprises 15 residues. This TCR was recovered from an adult woman who had mild COVID-19 (a few samples of this study predate the infection). Cell type and time point are not known. Sequenced input: PBMCs or a T cell subset sorted from them (not recorded which). The chain is built from TRBV3-1 and TRBJ1-6; 8 bases align to TRBD1. For the CDR3, the DNA is TGTGCCAGCAGCCAAGTCGGACAGGGTCTTTCACCCCTCCACTTT. It encodes CASSQVGQGLSPLHF. The entire variable domain, with the rest obtained from reference TRBV3-1 and TRBJ1-6, is as follows: DTAVSQTPKYLVTQMGNDKSIKCEQNLGHDTMYWYKQDSKKFLKIMFSYNNKELIINETVPNRFSPKSPDKAHLNLHINSLELGDSAVYFCASSQVGQGLSPLHFGNGTRLTVT.